This entry describes one T cell receptor (beta chain). The antigen remains unidentified. This CDR3 is 14 amino acids long. Germline values: CDR1 ENHRY, CDR2 SYGVKD. V lost 6 bases, J lost 8 bases, and 8 bases stayed unmatched. Generated by immunoSEQ multiplex PCR, the TCRdb table keeps only in-frame clones and is missing some. This sample has under 90,000 clones, with about 86% found just once. The data derive from a study of OX40 agonist ivuxolimab in advanced cancers. Whole-study context: Ivuxolimab, which patients received intravenously every 2 weeks, was dosed at 0.01 to 10 mg/kg. Study outcomes and limitations: At 0.1 to 3.0 mg/kg, clonal expansion of CD4+ and CD8+ blood T cells had occurred by week 6.

The cohort excluded patients with autoimmune disease history or systemic immunosuppression. This TCR came from an adult with an advanced solid tumor such as melanoma, head and neck, liver or kidney cancer. The V gene is TRBV10-3, the J gene TRBJ2-1, with 9 bases lining up with TRBD2. The starting material was CD4+ or CD8+ T cells sorted from blood, obtained in a trial of the OX40 agonist ivuxolimab. The CDR3 spells CAIRVAGVTDEQFF. The CDR3 DNA is TGTGCCATCAGAGTAGCGGGAGTAACCGATGAGCAGTTCTTC.